Sequencing of this T cell receptor (beta chain) was carried out in a study of blood T cells in healthy people across ages (dated by TCRdb to about 2015). With regard to the full study: In model experiments, template switching captured roughly one uniquely barcoded TCR beta cDNA molecule for every two T cells. To track age-related changes in TCR beta repertoire diversity, the study relied on deep sequencing normalized with unique cDNA molecular identifiers. The donors were divided into four age groups: young (average approximately 15 years), middle-aged (around 37), aged (about 62) and long-lived (about 79). The study analyzed two additional independent replicas of 1 million unique cDNA reads from the same blood draw for two donors, one aged 18 to 30 and one aged 80 or older. To avoid experimental bias, donors of different ages were distributed randomly across sequencing lanes. General conclusions and limits of the study: Observed TCR beta diversity per million T cells fell roughly linearly with age, and a significant reduction was already apparent by age around 40. Because profiling used bulk unsorted PBMCs, naive and antigen-experienced compartments could not be compared conclusively. Donor CMV infection status was unknown, potentially confounding age-related changes in expanded clonotypes. The long-lived group showed more naive CD4+ T cells, fewer expanded clones and increased TCR diversity than the aged group, suggesting age selection. The percentage of naive T cells measured by flow cytometry correlated strongly with observed TCR beta diversity. Estimates of total diversity from one million sequenced T cells were regarded as lower bounds and underestimates.

This clonotype was seen a handful of times. Its target antigen remains unknown. No much larger clone exists at a distance of one base, and base qualities are not known. The approximately 39 donors, aged about 6 to 95 years, were systemically healthy Caucasian individuals from Russia. Each donor gave approximately 10 milliliters of peripheral blood, collected into EDTA-treated Vacutainer tubes. PBMCs were isolated by Ficoll-Paque density-gradient centrifugation, with at least 6 million obtained per sample. Total RNA, at least 6 micrograms per sample, was extracted from PBMCs with Trizol reagent. The percentages of naive CD45RAhigh/CD27high T cells were determined by flow cytometry on a PBMC aliquot from every donor. At the junction V is shortened by 3 bases and J by 4 bases; bases outside the gene matches: 7. From its cysteine to its phenylalanine, the CDR3 spans 15 amino acids. The read is trimmed to its CDR3 DNA, 45 bases read in frame from base 1. Sequences MDHEN (CDR1) and SYDVKM (CDR2) are obtained from the germline V gene.

Libraries were made using 5' RACE. The sequencing machine was an Illumina HiSeq 2500. A second about 6 to 11 cycle PCR used a sample-barcoded 5' primer and a J-beta primer mix. Each TCR beta cDNA molecule received a unique molecular identifier from a template-switch 5' adaptor carrying 12 random nucleotides. Each sample yielded at least 2.5 million CDR3-containing paired-end reads. First-strand cDNA was synthesized from all RNA with the Mint cDNA synthesis kit, primed by a TRBC-specific oligonucleotide. All cDNA was treated with uracil-DNA glycosylase and then went through a first 18-cycle PCR with the universal primers M1SS and BC2_uni_R. On the study's bioinformatics: For normalization, 1 million high-quality reads were randomly selected from each sample, with every read carrying a distinct molecular identifier. Reads with shared molecular identifiers were discarded instead of being binned into consensus sequences. MiTCR, set to a Q25 quality threshold and the strictest error-elimination algorithm, was used for CDR3 identification, clonotype clustering and error correction. A nonparametric unseen species model using Euler transformation provided a lower-bound estimate of total TCR beta diversity. The public reads were quality trimmed at Q25 with fastp and then assembled into clones with MiXCR by TCRdb, keeping productive beta chains. Under each unique CDR3 protein, matching rows form one entry showing the most common genes and DNA. TCRdb's processing, not the authors', yielded these V and J calls. The sample table holds approximately 320,000 distinct CDR3 sequences, of which 25% to 30% were seen once. Clones ranked in the top ten supply 29% of the sample.

Sequences were obtained from blood. The TCR was taken from a woman in her 70s in good health. The V and J segments used are TRBV28 and TRBJ2-3, with 7 bases matching TRBD2. The DNA sequence reads TGTGCCAGCAGTTTGGGCGGGAGTAGGCCAGATACGCAGTATTTT. It specifies CASSLGGSRPDTQYF.